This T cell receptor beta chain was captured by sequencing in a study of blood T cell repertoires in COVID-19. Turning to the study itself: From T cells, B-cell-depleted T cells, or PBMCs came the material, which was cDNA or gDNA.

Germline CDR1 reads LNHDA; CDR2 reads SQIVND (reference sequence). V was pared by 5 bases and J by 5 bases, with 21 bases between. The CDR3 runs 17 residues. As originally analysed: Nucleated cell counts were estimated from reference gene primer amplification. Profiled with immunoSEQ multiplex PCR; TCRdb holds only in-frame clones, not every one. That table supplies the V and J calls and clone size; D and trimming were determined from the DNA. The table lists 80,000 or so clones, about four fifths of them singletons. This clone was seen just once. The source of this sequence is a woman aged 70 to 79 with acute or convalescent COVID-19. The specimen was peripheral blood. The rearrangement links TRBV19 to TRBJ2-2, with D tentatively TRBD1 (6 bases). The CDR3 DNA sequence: TGTGCCAGTAGTTTACGACAGGCGGAACTTCAAACCGGGGAGCTGTTTTTT. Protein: CASSLRQAELQTGELFF.